This TCR beta chain derives from a study of shared clonotypes between healthy human individuals. General observations from the study: The generation probabilities recorded for non-shared clonotypes fell below those of clonotypes shared by all four donors. Sorted-subset sequencing was shown by rarefaction to be incomplete despite large depth.

The method was immunoSEQ multiplex PCR; TCRdb's version includes in-frame clones alone and lacks a portion of them. The sample carries roughly 770,000 clones, around 96% recorded once. Naive CD8 cells comprised CD45RO-negative, CCR7-positively selected cells, excluding terminally differentiated effector memory CD45RA+ cells. Donors, without exception, were Caucasian adults residing in Nashville, Tennessee. Of note for this clone: Its antigen is not identified.

Trimming stripped 4 bases from V and 8 bases from J, with 8 bases between. The CDR3 has 11 amino acids. The germline gives CDR1 SNHLY, CDR2 FYNNEI. The chain carries TRBV2 and TRBJ1-2, with D hard to call. This receptor was taken from a man under 40 in good health. Sequencing used naive CD8+ T cells sorted from blood. The CDR3 DNA reads TGTGCCAGCAGTGGATTCCCGGGCTACACCTTC. Translating it yields CASSGFPGYTF.